Listed here are 18 T cell receptor beta chains from one sample, sequenced in a study of tumor and adjacent non-tumor tissue in lung cancer. Three rounds of nested PCR, following a modified ARM-PCR protocol, produced the TCRbeta library. Using its own MiXCR run on the multiplex PCR reads, TCRdb lists one record per CDR3 protein. The sample carries fewer than 130,000 distinct CDR3 sequences, approximately 84% recorded once. No cell sorting was done before RNA was extracted from the tissue. What was sequenced was lung tumor tissue. The origin of the receptors is a man in his 70s with non-small cell lung cancer.

A single count supports this clonotype. A clone one base away is much larger, so this may be a read error. This CDR3 fails to terminate in the conserved phenylalanine or tryptophan, so it likely reflects a read error. The CDR3 coding sequence is TGCGCCAGCAGCTCCGAAGGGGGGAATACGCAGTATTTG. Its translation: CASSSEGGNTQYL. The chain couples TRBV5-1 to TRBJ2-3, with D perhaps being TRBD1 or TRBD2 (6 bases each). V lost 3 bases to trimming and J lost 7 bases, with 12 bases between them. The germline CDR1 and CDR2 sequences are SGHRS and YFSETQ. The CDR3 contains 13 residues.

Note on this clonotype: The conserved closing phenylalanine or tryptophan is absent in this CDR3, likely reflecting a read error. This chain joins TRBV9 and TRBJ2-6; D perhaps matches TRBD2 (5 bases). The CDR3 has 14 residues. The germline CDR1 and CDR2 sequences are SGDLS and YYNGEE. The DNA of the CDR3 is TGTGCTAGCAGCGTCGGGACTGGGGCCAACGTCCTGACTTTA. Residues: CASSVGTGANVLTL.

Notes on this clonotype: One junction end does not reproduce the germline sequence, and a read error may be involved. The chain links TRBV5-8 to TRBJ2-3; no definite D call. The germline CDR1 and CDR2 sequences are SGHTS and YDEGEE. The length of the CDR3 is 14 residues. CDR3 sequence reads: CASSSGRRTDTQFF. In DNA form, the CDR3 reads TGTGCCAGCAGCTCCGGACGGAGAACAGATACGCAGTTTTTT.

To note about this clonotype: The conserved phenylalanine or tryptophan normally closing the CDR3 is absent here, so this likely arose from a read error. The chain employs TRBV6-5 and TRBJ1-6; D not resolved. The CDR3 has 15 amino acids. V lost 7 bases and J 7 bases, leaving 17 bases between the germline ends. Germline lookup yields CDR1 MNHEY and CDR2 SVGAGI. The CDR3 sequence: CASNYYDGKNSPLHI. The CDR3 bases are TGTGCCAGCAATTATTACGACGGTAAAAATTCACCCCTCCACATT.

As regards this clonotype: The final CDR3 position lacks the conserved phenylalanine or tryptophan, pointing to a likely read error. The gene calls are TRBV5-6 and TRBJ1-2, with D perhaps TRBD1 (6 bases). The V gene lost 4 bases and the J gene lost 3 bases, with 22 bases spanning the gap. The CDR3 runs to 17 residues. In germline, CDR1 is SGHDT, CDR2 YYEEEE. This CDR3 is CASSLRDMDRPYYGYTL. The CDR3 coding sequence is TGTGCCAGCAGCCTCAGGGACATGGATCGTCCTTACTATGGCTACACCCTC.

The rearrangement joins TRBV6-6 to TRBJ2-7; 8 bases are shared with TRBD1. With V trimmed by 8 bases and J by 13 bases, 22 bases remained unmatched. This CDR3 contains 15 residues. Germline V gene sequence: CDR1 MNHNY, CDR2 SVGAGI (reference sequence). In DNA, the CDR3 is TGTGCCAGCGAACGCCCAGGGGGCGCTTCCTACGAACATTACTTC. This gives the protein CASERPGGASYEHYF.

Note on this clonotype: One end of the junction varies from germline; a read error may be responsible. The chain is built from TRBV12-3 or TRBV12-4 and TRBJ2-1, with TRBD2 identical over 9 bases. CDR3 length: 15 amino acids. The CDR3 is CASRAGRSGSNEQFF. The CDR3 nucleotides read TGTGCCAGCAGGGCCGGGCGTAGCGGGAGCAATGAGCAATTCTTC.

The chain couples TRBV4-3 to TRBJ2-1; 10 nucleotides agree with TRBD2. CDR1 LGHNA and CDR2 YSLEER come from the germline V gene. Trimming took 4 bases from V and 10 from J; bases not matched to a gene: 10. This CDR3 is 15 amino acids long. Here the CDR3 reads CASSPLPAGGREQFF. In DNA, the CDR3 is TGCGCCAGCAGCCCCCTTCCAGCGGGAGGGCGGGAGCAGTTCTTC.

To note about this clonotype: At one boundary the junction diverges from the germline segment, which might be a read error. J is TRBJ1-6 and V is TRBV14; D perhaps matches TRBD1 (5 bases). CDR3 length: 16 residues. Germline V gene sequence: CDR1 SGHDN, CDR2 FVKESK. CDR3 region: CASSQGRGLPNSPLYF. CDR3 coding DNA: TGTGCCAGCAGCCAAGGGAGGGGCCTGCCCAATTCACCCCTCTACTTT. Variable domain in full (rest from reference TRBV14 and TRBJ1-6): EAGVTQFPSHSVIEKGQTVTLRCDPISGHDNLYWYRRVMGKEIKFLLHFVKESKQDESGMPNNRFLAERTGGTYSTLKVQPAELEDSGVYFCASSQGRGLPNSPLYFGNGTRLTVT.

To note about this clonotype: A junction end diverges from the germline sequence, so it may reflect a read error. V usage is TRBV20-1 and J usage is TRBJ1-2; D is undetermined. The CDR3 contains 10 residues. Germline-derived CDR1 and CDR2 are DFQATT and SNEGSKA (reference sequence). The CDR3 is CSAKGGGNIF. In DNA form, the CDR3 reads TGCAGTGCCAAAGGAGGTGGCAACATCTTC.

With respect to this clonotype: No conserved phenylalanine or tryptophan ends this CDR3, so it is likely a read error. This rearrangement joins TRBV11-1 to TRBJ2-1, with D tentatively TRBD2 (5 bases). Per the germline V gene, CDR1 is SGHAT and CDR2 is FQDESV (reference sequence). Trimming removed 3 bases at V and 0 bases at J, with 12 bases between. This CDR3 has 16 amino acids. CDR3 sequence reads: CASSLATSPSYNEQFL. The CDR3 DNA follows: TGTGCCAGCAGCTTGGCCACTAGTCCCTCCTACAATGAGCAGTTCCTC.

The chain links TRBV5-6 to TRBJ2-5, with D possibly TRBD2 on 6 matching bases. The CDR3 spans 14 residues. The germline V and J ends were trimmed by 9 bases and 4 bases, with 19 bases remaining between them. Germline lookup yields CDR1 SGHDT and CDR2 YYEEEE. CDR3: CANIWDFRRETQYF. The CDR3 nucleotides are TGTGCCAACATCTGGGACTTCAGGAGAGAGACCCAGTACTTC.

Note on this clonotype: In this CDR3 the conserved last residue, phenylalanine or tryptophan, is missing, so a read error is likely. The chain links TRBV6-2 or TRBV6-3 to TRBJ2-1; TRBD2 agrees at 8 bases. The CDR3 runs 15 residues. Germline lookup yields CDR1 MNHEY and CDR2 SVGEGT. The CDR3 coding sequence is TGTGTCAGCAGTCCGGGACTAGGCAATACAAATGAGCAGTTCTTA. Its protein is CVSSPGLGNTNEQFL.

The rearrangement links TRBV6-2 or TRBV6-3 to TRBJ2-7; tentative D call: TRBD2 (5 bases). The CDR3 has 15 residues. Trimming cost V 4 bases and J 11 bases, with 24 bases left between them. Germline V gene data show CDR1 as MNHEY and CDR2 as SVGEGT. The chain's CDR3 is CASSFRAVVPYKEYF. The CDR3 DNA follows: TGTGCCAGCAGTTTTAGAGCGGTAGTCCCCTACAAGGAGTACTTC.

The V gene is TRBV11-2, the J gene TRBJ2-1, with D maybe TRBD1 (5 bases). CDR1 is SGHAT, CDR2 FQNNGV, per germline. The V gene lost 7 bases and the J gene lost 0 bases, with 19 bases spanning the gap. The length of the CDR3 is 17 residues. CDR3 protein: CASIWGSSTASYNEQFF. CDR3 coding DNA: TGTGCCAGCATTTGGGGCTCCAGCACCGCCTCCTACAATGAGCAGTTCTTC.

Details on this clonotype: Sequence at one end of the junction differs from germline and may be a read error. The chain couples TRBV28 to TRBJ1-4; D gene ambiguous. The CDR3 runs to 15 residues. Germline V lookup: CDR1 MDHEN, CDR2 SYDVKM. The CDR3 reads CASNLHGLTNEKLFF. The CDR3 DNA follows: TGTGCCAGCAATTTACACGGATTAACTAATGAAAAACTGTTTTTT.

About this clonotype itself: Compared with germline, one end of the junction differs, possibly owing to a read error. This sequence joins TRBV4-1 and TRBJ1-1, with 8 bases fitting TRBD1. The CDR3 totals 15 residues. Germline V gene lookup returns CDR1 MGHRA and CDR2 YSYEKL. CDR3: CASSQGQGWNSEAFF. The CDR3 DNA sequence: TGCGCCAGCAGTCAAGGACAGGGCTGGAACAGTGAAGCTTTCTTT.

A single count supports this clonotype. An end of the junction differs from the germline gene, which may be a read error. The chain uses TRBV11-2 and TRBJ2-3; D gene ambiguous. The length of the CDR3 is 16 residues. From germline, CDR1 is SGHAT and CDR2 FQNNGV. In DNA form, the CDR3 reads TGTGCCAGCAGCTTAACTCACGGTGGAATCACAGATAGGCAGTATTTT. Translating it yields CASSLTHGGITDRQYF. The full variable domain, completed using reference TRBV11-2 and TRBJ2-3, is EAGVAQSPRYKIIEKRQSVAFWCNPISGHATLYWYQQILGQGPKLLIQFQNNGVVDDSQLPKDRFSAERLKGVDSTLKIQPAKLEDSAVYLCASSLTHGGITDRQYFGPGTRLTVL.